Below are 10 T cell receptor beta chains sequenced from a single sample in a study of cytomegalovirus exposure and HLA in healthy donors. PCR primers comprised 60 Vbeta and 13 Jbeta primers. Only in-frame clones appear in the TCRdb table, and some are missing; sequencing was by immunoSEQ multiplex PCR. The data contain roughly 83,000 clones, about 77% of them singletons. Input material: PBMCs. These receptors all come from a man aged 60 to 69 in good health and CMV-seronegative.

This chain connects TRBV6-5 to TRBJ1-5; 11 nucleotides align to TRBD1. The CDR3 has 13 residues. V was clipped by 8 bases and J by 7 bases; unmatched bases: 4. The germline V gene has CDR1 MNHEY and CDR2 SVGAGI. Written as DNA, the CDR3 is TGTGCCAGCTGGGACAGGGGGGCGCAGCCCCAGCATTTT. This sequence encodes CASWDRGAQPQHF.

The CDR3 coding sequence is TGTGCCAGTCGGGACTCGCCGGGCGAGACCCAGTACTTC. Its translation: CASRDSPGETQYF. The chain uses TRBV19 and TRBJ2-5, with D possibly being TRBD2 (6 bases). V was shortened by 8 bases and J by 5 bases, with 15 bases between the two germline ends. The germline gives CDR1 LNHDA, CDR2 SQIVND (reference sequence). The CDR3 sequence is 13 residues long. Complete variable domain (other parts from reference TRBV19 and TRBJ2-5): DGGITQSPKYLFRKEGQNVTLSCEQNLNHDAMYWYRQDPGQGLRLIYYSQIVNDFQKGDIAEGYSVSREKKESFPLTVTSAQKNPTAFYLCASRDSPGETQYFGPGTRLLVL.

This rearrangement joins TRBV6-1 to TRBJ2-7, with TRBD1 matching over 10 bases. The CDR3 length is 14 residues. V gave up 5 bases and J gave up 3 bases; unmatched junction bases: 4. Germline CDR1 is MNHNS and CDR2 is SASEGT. The CDR3, as DNA: TGTGCCAGCAGTCGCCGGACAGGGGGCTACGAGCAGTACTTC. It is translated as CASSRRTGGYEQYF.

J is TRBJ1-1 and V is TRBV4-1; tentatively, D is TRBD1 (6 bases). V was shortened by 3 bases and J by 1 base, with 12 bases between the two germline ends. The CDR3 consists of 15 residues. Germline-derived CDR1 and CDR2 are MGHRA and YSYEKL. DNA for the CDR3: TGCGCCAGCAGCCAGCCCTGGACAGAGAACACTGAAGCTTTCTTT. Its protein product is CASSQPWTENTEAFF.

In the case of this clone: At one end the junction does not follow the germline gene, possibly because of a read error. The rearrangement uses TRBV6-1 and TRBJ1-2; TRBD1 matches 8 bases. Germline V gene sequence: CDR1 MNHNS, CDR2 SASEGT. The CDR3 length is 15 residues. CDR3 nucleotides: TGTGCCAGCAGGGCGGACAGGGCAAGGGGGGATGGCTACATCTTC. It codes for CASRADRARGDGYIF.

The CDR3 DNA reads TGCGCCAGCAGTTCGGACAGGGGCAAAGGCTACACCTTC. Translating it yields CASSSDRGKGYTF. The rearrangement joins TRBV4-1 to TRBJ1-2, with 9 bases lining up with TRBD1. This CDR3 contains 13 residues. The V gene end was trimmed by 6 bases and the J gene end by 8 bases; junction bases not matched to a gene: 7. Per germline, CDR1 MGHRA and CDR2 YSYEKL.

V and J are TRBV6-1 and TRBJ1-1, with 8 bases matching TRBD1. CDR1 MNHNS and CDR2 SASEGT come from the germline V gene. With V trimmed by 2 bases and J by 0 bases, 2 bases remained unmatched. CDR3 length equals 15 residues. The CDR3 region has the DNA TGTGCCAGCAGTGAAAGGGACAGGATGAACACTGAAGCTTTCTTT. It yields the protein CASSERDRMNTEAFF.

Details on this clone: This CDR3 is also generated by other DNA sequences in the sample. This sequence joins TRBV6-1 and TRBJ1-1, with 7 bases fitting TRBD1. V dropped 7 bases and J dropped 8; count of bases not matched to a gene: 13. CDR1 MNHNS and CDR2 SASEGT come from the germline V gene. The CDR3 contains 14 residues. The CDR3, as DNA: TGTGCCAGCACCGGACAGGTTCCAAGCACCGAAGCTTTCTTT. It codes for CASTGQVPSTEAFF.

Sample share makes this clone medium-sized. The chain is built from TRBV5-6 and TRBJ1-2; 7 bases match TRBD1. Germline V lookup: CDR1 SGHDT, CDR2 YYEEEE. CDR3 size: 17 residues. Trimming removed 4 bases from V and 5 bases from J; junction bases left unmatched: 17. The CDR3, as DNA: TGTGCCAGCAGCCACCCCCCCCCGACAGGGTCGCGATATGGCTACACCTTC. The encoded protein is CASSHPPPTGSRYGYTF.

V usage is TRBV9 and J usage is TRBJ1-5, with 7 nucleotides matching TRBD1. The germline CDR1 and CDR2 sequences are SGDLS and YYNGEE. V dropped 1 base and J dropped 5; count of bases not matched to a gene: 3. The CDR3 spans 14 residues. CDR3 sequence (DNA): TGTGCCAGCAGCGTATGGGACAGTGATCAGCCCCAGCATTTT. Encoded protein: CASSVWDSDQPQHF.